The 13 T cell receptor beta chains below were found in one sample sequenced in a study of blood T cell repertoires in COVID-19. Clones were read by immunoSEQ multiplex PCR, and TCRdb kept only the in-frame ones, dropping some. Of roughly 140,000 clones in the sample, about 90% were seen once. Sequencing input: peripheral blood. The receptor set was obtained from a woman aged 55-70 years with active or convalescent COVID-19.

V usage is TRBV30 and J usage is TRBJ1-1; the D gene is possibly TRBD1 (5 bases). The V gene's germline CDR1 is GTSNPN and CDR2 SVGIG (reference sequence). Trimming removed 5 bases at V and 2 bases at J, with 15 bases between. The CDR3 loop spans 14 amino acids. The CDR3 loop is CAWFPSGGNTEAFF. As DNA, the CDR3 is TGTGCCTGGTTTCCGTCGGGGGGAAACACTGAAGCTTTCTTT.

This chain uses TRBV5-6 with TRBJ2-5; D perhaps matches TRBD1 (8 bases). The CDR3 consists of 15 residues. Trimming took 1 base from V and 2 from J, leaving 12 bases between them. CDR1 and CDR2 from the germline V gene are SGHDT and YYEEEE. In DNA form, the CDR3 reads TGTGCCAGCAGCTTGAAACAGGGGGGGCAAGAGACCCAGTACTTC. Protein sequence: CASSLKQGGQETQYF.

The V and J genes are TRBV7-9 and TRBJ2-1, with 7 bases matching TRBD2. Germline V gene data show CDR1 as SEHNR and CDR2 as FQNEAQ (reference sequence). The CDR3 is 14 residues long. Trimming took 5 bases from V and 10 from J; bases not matched to a gene: 11. The CDR3 sequence is CASSDRLASPEQFF. The DNA of the CDR3 is TGTGCCAGCAGCGACAGACTAGCCTCTCCGGAGCAGTTCTTC.

The chain joins TRBV6-5 to TRBJ1-3; D unclear. The CDR3 totals 15 residues. Trimming shortened V by 4 bases and J by 0 bases, and 10 bases separated the two germline ends. The germline V gene encodes CDR1 MNHEY and CDR2 SVGAGI. In DNA, the CDR3 is TGTGCCAGCAGTTCAGACGGGATCTCTGGAAACACCATATATTTT. Protein sequence: CASSSDGISGNTIYF.

The DNA for the CDR3 is TGTGCCAGCAGGAAGGAGGGGGCAAACACCGGGGAGCTGTTTTTT. Protein sequence: CASRKEGANTGELFF. J is TRBJ2-2 and V is TRBV6-5, with D possibly matching TRBD1 (7 bases). Deletions cut 6 bases from V and 2 bases from J, with 13 bases between. Germline V gene sequence: CDR1 MNHEY, CDR2 SVGAGI. This CDR3 is 15 amino acids long.

This clone has only one observation. This chain connects TRBV21-1 to TRBJ1-2. TRBV21-1 is a pseudogene segment. The length of the CDR3 is 13 residues. The CDR3 DNA reads TGTGCCAGCAGCAAATGGGCCGGGGAGGGCTACACCTTC. It translates to CASSKWAGEGYTF.

V usage is TRBV10-3 and J usage is TRBJ1-1, with D tentatively TRBD1 (5 bases). CDR3 length: 14 amino acids. Trimming stripped 6 bases from V and 0 bases from J, with 11 bases between. CDR1 is ENHRY, CDR2 SYGVKD, per germline. The CDR3, as DNA: TGTGCCATCAGCACACAGGCCATGAACACTGAAGCTTTCTTT. Its translation: CAISTQAMNTEAFF.

The V call is TRBV6-5, the J call TRBJ2-7; D perhaps matches TRBD1 (6 bases). Trimming cost V 6 bases and J 5 bases, with 8 bases left between them. Per the germline V gene, CDR1 is MNHEY and CDR2 is SVGAGI. This CDR3 region has 11 residues. CDR3 coding DNA: TGTGCCAGCAGCCAGGGGAACGAGCAGTACTTC. It is translated as CASSQGNEQYF.

The chain links TRBV6-4 to TRBJ1-1; D gene ambiguous. The CDR3 runs 13 residues. The germline CDR1 and CDR2 sequences are MRHNA and SNTAGT. Trimming stripped 5 bases from V and 4 bases from J, with 11 bases between. The CDR3 region has the DNA TGTGCCAGCAGTCGACTTGAGGGCACTGAAGCTTTCTTT. Protein product: CASSRLEGTEAFF.

The chain carries TRBV10-3 and TRBJ1-2; 7 bases align to TRBD1. The CDR3 covers 15 residues. V trimming: 0 bases; J trimming: 3 bases; junction bases outside the gene matches: 4. CDR1 and CDR2 (germline): ENHRY, SYGVKD. This CDR3 reads CAISESTGSDYGYTF. The CDR3 region has the DNA TGTGCCATCAGTGAGTCGACAGGGTCGGACTATGGCTACACCTTC.

This chain links TRBV11-3 with TRBJ2-1, with D perhaps TRBD1 (6 bases). V shed 3 bases and J shed 7 bases, with 10 bases lying between them. Germline-derived CDR1 and CDR2 are SGHNT and YENEEA. The CDR3 has 13 amino acids. In nucleotides, the CDR3 is TGTGCCAGCAGCTTGGGGGCGTGGAATGAGCAGTTCTTC. Protein sequence: CASSLGAWNEQFF.

The gene calls are TRBV14 and TRBJ1-2; D is ambiguous. Trimming left V 1 base short and J 8 bases short, with 14 bases between. Germline V gene data show CDR1 as SGHDN and CDR2 as FVKESK. The CDR3 sequence is 14 residues long. CDR3 residues: CASSQVDWFRGYTF. The CDR3 bases are TGTGCCAGCAGCCAAGTCGACTGGTTTCGCGGCTACACCTTC.

The rearrangement links TRBV10-3 to TRBJ2-3; D is ambiguous. The CDR3 is 12 residues long. V lost 0 bases and J lost 10, with 8 bases in between. Germline V gene lookup returns CDR1 ENHRY and CDR2 SYGVKD. The CDR3 coding sequence is TGTGCCATCAGTGAGTCGGGCAGATCGCAGTATTTT. It codes for CAISESGRSQYF.